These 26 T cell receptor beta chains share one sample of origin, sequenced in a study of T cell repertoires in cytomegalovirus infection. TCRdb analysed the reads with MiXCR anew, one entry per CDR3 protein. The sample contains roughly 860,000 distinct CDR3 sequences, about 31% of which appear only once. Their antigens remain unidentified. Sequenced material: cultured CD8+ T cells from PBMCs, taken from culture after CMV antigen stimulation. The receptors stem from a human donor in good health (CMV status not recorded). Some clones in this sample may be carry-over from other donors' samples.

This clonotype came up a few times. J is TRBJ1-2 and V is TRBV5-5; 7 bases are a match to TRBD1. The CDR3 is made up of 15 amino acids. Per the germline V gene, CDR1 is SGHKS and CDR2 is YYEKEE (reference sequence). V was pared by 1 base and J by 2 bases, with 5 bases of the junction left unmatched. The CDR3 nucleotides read TGTGCCAGCAGCTTGCTTTCGGACAGGAACTATGGCTACACCTTC. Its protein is CASSLLSDRNYGYTF.

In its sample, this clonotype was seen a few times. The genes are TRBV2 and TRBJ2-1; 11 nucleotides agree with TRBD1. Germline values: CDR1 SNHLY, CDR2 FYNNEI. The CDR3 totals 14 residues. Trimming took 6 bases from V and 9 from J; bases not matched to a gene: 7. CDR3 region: CASRGRTGGFEQFF. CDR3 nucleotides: TGTGCCAGCAGAGGGAGGACAGGGGGCTTTGAGCAGTTCTTC.

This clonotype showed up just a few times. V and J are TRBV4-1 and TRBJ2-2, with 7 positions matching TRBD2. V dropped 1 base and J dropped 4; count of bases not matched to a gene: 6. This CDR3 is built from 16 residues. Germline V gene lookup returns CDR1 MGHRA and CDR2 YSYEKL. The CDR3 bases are TGCGCCAGCAGCCAAGTAGGGCCGGGGGGCACCGGGGAGCTGTTTTTT. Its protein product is CASSQVGPGGTGELFF.

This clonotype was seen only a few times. This CDR3 is CASSLRGKTEAFF. CDR3 nucleotides: TGTGCCAGCAGTCTCAGGGGGAAAACTGAAGCTTTCTTT. The V gene is TRBV27, the J gene TRBJ1-1, with 7 positions matching TRBD1. The germline V gene encodes CDR1 MNHEY and CDR2 SMNVEV (reference sequence). This CDR3 has 13 amino acids. With V trimmed by 5 bases and J by 5 bases, 5 bases remained unmatched.

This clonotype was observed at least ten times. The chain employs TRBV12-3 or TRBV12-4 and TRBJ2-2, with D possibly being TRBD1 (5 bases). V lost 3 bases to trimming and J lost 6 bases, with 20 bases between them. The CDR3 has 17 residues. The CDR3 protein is CASSFLVPGGASGELFF. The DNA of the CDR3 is TGTGCCAGCAGTTTTCTAGTCCCAGGTGGGGCATCCGGGGAGCTGTTTTTT.

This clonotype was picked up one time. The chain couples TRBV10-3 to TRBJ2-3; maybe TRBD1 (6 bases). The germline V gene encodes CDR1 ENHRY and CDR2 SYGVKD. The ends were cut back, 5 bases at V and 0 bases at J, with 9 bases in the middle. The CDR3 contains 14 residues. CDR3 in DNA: TGTGCCATCAGTTGGACAGAGAGCACAGATACGCAGTATTTT. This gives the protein CAISWTESTDTQYF.

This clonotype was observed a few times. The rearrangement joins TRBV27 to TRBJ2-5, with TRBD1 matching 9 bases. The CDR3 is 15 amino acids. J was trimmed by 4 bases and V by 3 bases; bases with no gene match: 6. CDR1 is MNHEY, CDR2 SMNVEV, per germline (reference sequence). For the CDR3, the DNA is TGTGCCAGCAGTTTTTTAACAGGGGGCCGAGAGACCCAGTACTTC. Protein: CASSFLTGGRETQYF.

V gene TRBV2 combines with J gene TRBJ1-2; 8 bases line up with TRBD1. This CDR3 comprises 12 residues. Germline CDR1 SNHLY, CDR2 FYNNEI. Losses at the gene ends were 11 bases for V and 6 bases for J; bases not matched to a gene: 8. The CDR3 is CAVNGQGDGYTF. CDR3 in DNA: TGTGCCGTTAACGGACAGGGAGATGGCTACACCTTC.

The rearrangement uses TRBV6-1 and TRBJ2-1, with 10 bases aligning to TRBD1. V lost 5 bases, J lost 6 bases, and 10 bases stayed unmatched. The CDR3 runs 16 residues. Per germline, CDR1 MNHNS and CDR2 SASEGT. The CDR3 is CASSLRTGTGVNEQFF. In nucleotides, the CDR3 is TGTGCCAGCAGTTTACGCACCGGGACAGGGGTCAATGAGCAGTTCTTC.

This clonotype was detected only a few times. CDR3: CASIRRGAFNEQFF. The CDR3, as DNA: TGTGCCAGCATAAGACGGGGGGCTTTCAATGAGCAGTTCTTC. The chain carries TRBV7-9 and TRBJ2-1; tentative D call: TRBD2 (7 bases). This CDR3 spans 14 amino acids. Trimming shortened V by 7 bases and J by 6 bases, and 16 bases separated the two germline ends. In germline, CDR1 is SEHNR, CDR2 FQNEAQ (reference sequence). Full variable domain (remainder filled in from reference TRBV7-9 and TRBJ2-1): DTGVSQNPRHKITKRGQNVTFRCDPISEHNRLYWYRQTLGQGPEFLTYFQNEAQLEKSRLLSDRFSAERPKGSFSTLEIQRTEQGDSAMYLCASIRRGAFNEQFFGPGTRLTVL.

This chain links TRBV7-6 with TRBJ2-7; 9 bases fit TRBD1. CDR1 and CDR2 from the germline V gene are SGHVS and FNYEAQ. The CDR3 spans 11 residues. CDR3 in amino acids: CASSPGTGRDV. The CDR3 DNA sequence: TGTGCTAGCAGTCCCGGGACAGGGAGGGACGTC.

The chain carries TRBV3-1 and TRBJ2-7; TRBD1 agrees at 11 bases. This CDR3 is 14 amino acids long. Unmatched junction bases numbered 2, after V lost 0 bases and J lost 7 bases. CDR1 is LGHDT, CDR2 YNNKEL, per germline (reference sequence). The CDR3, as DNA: TGTGCCAGCAGCCAAGATGGGACAGGGGGTGAGCAGTACTTC. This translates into CASSQDGTGGEQYF.

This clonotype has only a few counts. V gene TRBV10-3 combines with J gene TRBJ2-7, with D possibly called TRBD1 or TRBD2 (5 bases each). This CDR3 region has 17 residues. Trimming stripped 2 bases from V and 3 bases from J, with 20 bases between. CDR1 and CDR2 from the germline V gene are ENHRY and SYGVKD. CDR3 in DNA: TGTGCCATCAGTGAGACCGGGGCGTCCACTCGCGGCTACGAGCAGTACGTC. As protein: CAISETGASTRGYEQYV.

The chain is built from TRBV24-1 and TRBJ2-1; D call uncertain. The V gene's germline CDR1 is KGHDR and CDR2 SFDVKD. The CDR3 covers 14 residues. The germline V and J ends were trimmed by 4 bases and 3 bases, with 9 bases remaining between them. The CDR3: CATSDGHDYNEQFF. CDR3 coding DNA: TGTGCCACCAGTGACGGCCACGACTACAATGAGCAGTTCTTC.

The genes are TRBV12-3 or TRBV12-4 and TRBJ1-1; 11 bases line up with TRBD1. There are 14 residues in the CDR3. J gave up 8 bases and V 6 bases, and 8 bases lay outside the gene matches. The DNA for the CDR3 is TGTGCCAGCAGGGTGCCGGGACAGGGGGTGGAAGCTTTCTTT. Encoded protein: CASRVPGQGVEAFF.

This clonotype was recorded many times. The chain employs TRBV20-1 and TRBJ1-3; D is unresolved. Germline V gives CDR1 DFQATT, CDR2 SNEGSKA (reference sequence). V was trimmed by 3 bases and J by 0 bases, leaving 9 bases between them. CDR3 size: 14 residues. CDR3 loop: CSASSFTSGNTIYF. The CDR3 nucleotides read TGCAGTGCTAGCTCTTTCACCTCTGGAAACACCATATATTTT.

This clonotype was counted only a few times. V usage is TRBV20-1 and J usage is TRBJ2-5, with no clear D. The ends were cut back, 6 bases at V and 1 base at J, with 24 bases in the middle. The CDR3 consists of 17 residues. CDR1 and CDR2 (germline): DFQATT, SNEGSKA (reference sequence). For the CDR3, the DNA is TGCAGTGCCCCTTCCCCTACAGTGGAAGCCGGCCAAGAGACCCAGTACTTC. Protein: CSAPSPTVEAGQETQYF.

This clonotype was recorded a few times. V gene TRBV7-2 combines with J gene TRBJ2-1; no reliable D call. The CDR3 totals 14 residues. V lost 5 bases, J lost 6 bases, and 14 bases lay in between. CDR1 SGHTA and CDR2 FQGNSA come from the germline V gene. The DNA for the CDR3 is TGTGCCAGCAGCGCCGGGTTTTTGAGCAATGAGCAGTTCTTC. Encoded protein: CASSAGFLSNEQFF.

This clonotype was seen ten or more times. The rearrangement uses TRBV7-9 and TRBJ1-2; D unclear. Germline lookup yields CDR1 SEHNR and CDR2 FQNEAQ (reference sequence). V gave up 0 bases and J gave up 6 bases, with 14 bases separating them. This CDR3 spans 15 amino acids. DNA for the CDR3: TGTGCCAGCAGCTTAGCGGCAACTTCCGAGGATGGCTACACCTTC. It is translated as CASSLAATSEDGYTF. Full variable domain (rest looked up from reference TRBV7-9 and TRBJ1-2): DTGVSQNPRHKITKRGQNVTFRCDPISEHNRLYWYRQTLGQGPEFLTYFQNEAQLEKSRLLSDRFSAERPKGSFSTLEIQRTEQGDSAMYLCASSLAATSEDGYTFGSGTRLTVV.

The CDR3 bases are TGTGCCAGCAGTAGCGGGATCCCTGAGCAGTTCTTC. Translated, it gives CASSSGIPEQFF. The chain joins TRBV6-2 or TRBV6-3 to TRBJ2-1; 7 bases align to TRBD2. Trimming took 5 bases from V and 9 from J; bases not matched to a gene: 4. CDR3 length equals 12 residues. Germline lookup yields CDR1 MNHEY and CDR2 SVGEGT.

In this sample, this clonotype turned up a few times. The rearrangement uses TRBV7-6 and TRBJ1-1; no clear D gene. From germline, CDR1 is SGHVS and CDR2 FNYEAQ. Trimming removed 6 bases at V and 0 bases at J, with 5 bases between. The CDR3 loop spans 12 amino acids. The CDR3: CASSGVNTEAFF. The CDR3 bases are TGTGCCAGCAGTGGGGTGAACACTGAAGCTTTCTTT.

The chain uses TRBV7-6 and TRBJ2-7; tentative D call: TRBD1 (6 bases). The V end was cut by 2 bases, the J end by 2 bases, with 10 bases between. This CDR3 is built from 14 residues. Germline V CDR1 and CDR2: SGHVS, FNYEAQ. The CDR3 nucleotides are TGTGCCAGCAGCTTAAGTCAGGGGACCTACGAGCAGTACTTC. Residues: CASSLSQGTYEQYF.

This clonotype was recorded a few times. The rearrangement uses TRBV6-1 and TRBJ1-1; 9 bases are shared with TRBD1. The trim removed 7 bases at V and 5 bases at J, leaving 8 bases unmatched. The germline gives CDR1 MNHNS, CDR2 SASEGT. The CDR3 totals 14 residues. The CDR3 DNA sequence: TGTGCCAGCAATGGGGACAGGGTTGCAACTGAAGCTTTCTTT. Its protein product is CASNGDRVATEAFF.

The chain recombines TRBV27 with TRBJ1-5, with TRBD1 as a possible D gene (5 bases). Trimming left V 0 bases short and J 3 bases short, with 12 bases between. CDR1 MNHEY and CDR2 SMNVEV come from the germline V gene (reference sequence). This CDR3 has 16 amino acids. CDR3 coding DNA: TGTGCCAGCAGTTTATCGGGGGGACGGGACAATCAGCCCCAGCATTTT. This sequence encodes CASSLSGGRDNQPQHF.

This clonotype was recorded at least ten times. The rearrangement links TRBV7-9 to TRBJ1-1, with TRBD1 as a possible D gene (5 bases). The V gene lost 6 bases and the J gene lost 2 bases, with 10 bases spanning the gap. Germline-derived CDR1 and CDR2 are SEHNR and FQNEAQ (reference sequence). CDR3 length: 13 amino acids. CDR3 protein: CASRPGGNTEAFF. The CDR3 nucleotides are TGTGCCAGCAGACCCGGGGGAAACACTGAAGCTTTCTTT.

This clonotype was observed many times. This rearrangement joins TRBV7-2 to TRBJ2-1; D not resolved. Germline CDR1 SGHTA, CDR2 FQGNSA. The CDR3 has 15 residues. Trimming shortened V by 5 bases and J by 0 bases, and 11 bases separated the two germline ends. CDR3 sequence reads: CASSLGAFSYNEQFF. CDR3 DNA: TGTGCCAGCAGCCTCGGAGCTTTCTCCTACAATGAGCAGTTCTTC.